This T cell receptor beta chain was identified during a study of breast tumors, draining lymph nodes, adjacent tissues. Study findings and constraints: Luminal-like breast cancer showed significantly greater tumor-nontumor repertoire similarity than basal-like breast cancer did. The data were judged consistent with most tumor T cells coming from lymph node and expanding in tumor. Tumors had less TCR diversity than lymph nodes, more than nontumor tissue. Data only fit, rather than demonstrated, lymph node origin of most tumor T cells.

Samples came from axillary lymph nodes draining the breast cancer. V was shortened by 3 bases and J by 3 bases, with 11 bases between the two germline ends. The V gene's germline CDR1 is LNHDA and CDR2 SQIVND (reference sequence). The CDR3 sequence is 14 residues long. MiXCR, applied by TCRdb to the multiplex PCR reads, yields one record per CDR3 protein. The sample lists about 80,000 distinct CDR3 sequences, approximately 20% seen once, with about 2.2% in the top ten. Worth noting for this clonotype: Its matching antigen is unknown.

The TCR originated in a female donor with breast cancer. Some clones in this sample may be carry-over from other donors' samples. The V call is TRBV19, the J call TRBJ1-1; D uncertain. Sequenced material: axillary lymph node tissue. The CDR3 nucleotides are TGTGCCAGTAGTATGGGTGACGCATACACTGAAGCTTTCTTT. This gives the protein CASSMGDAYTEAFF.